This TCR beta chain was obtained from a study of shared clonotypes between healthy human individuals. Study-level background: The donors, two women and a few men, were aged 18 to 49. Plates per donor: three CD4 naive, three CD4 memory, two CD8 naive, one CD8 memory.

The germline CDR1 and CDR2 sequences are MNHNS and SASEGT. V was pared by 7 bases and J by 10 bases, with 14 bases between. There are 13 residues in the CDR3. Evenly divided among several immunoSEQ plates was the genomic DNA of each subset. Profiling relied on immunoSEQ multiplex PCR, and the TCRdb table lists in-frame clones only, not all of them. The sample lists 2 million to 2.5 million clones, 85% to 95% occurring once. The V and J genes are TRBV6-1 and TRBJ1-6, with D hard to call. Sample: naive CD4+ T cells from PBMCs. The subset is: CD45RA+ positively selected. The TCR was taken from a man aged 18 to 35 in good health. Some clones in this sample may be carry-over from other donors' samples. CDR3 sequence: CASKGLLLSPLHF. As DNA, the CDR3 is TGTGCCAGCAAAGGACTCCTTCTATCACCCCTCCACTTT.